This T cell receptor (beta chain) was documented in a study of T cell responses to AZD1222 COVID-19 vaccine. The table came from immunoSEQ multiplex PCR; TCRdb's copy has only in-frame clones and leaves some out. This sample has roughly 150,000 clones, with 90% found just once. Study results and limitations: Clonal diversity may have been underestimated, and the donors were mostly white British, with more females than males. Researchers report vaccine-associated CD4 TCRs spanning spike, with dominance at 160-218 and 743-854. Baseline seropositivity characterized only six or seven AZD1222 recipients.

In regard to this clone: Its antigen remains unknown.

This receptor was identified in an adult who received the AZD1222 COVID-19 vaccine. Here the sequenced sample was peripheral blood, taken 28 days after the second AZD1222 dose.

The DNA for the CDR3 is TGTGCCAGCAGTTTGCCCGCCAACTATGGCTACACCTTC. It translates to CASSLPANYGYTF. V is TRBV28 and J is TRBJ1-2, with D hard to call. The CDR3 runs to 13 residues. Germline V gene sequence: CDR1 MDHEN, CDR2 SYDVKM. The V end was cut by 3 bases, the J end by 2 bases, with 7 bases between.